This TCR beta chain is drawn from a study of T cell responses to AZD1222 COVID-19 vaccine. Across the whole study: The study pooled second doses at about 4 or about 12 weeks. Study observations and caveats: Researchers took repertoire samples only after the peak T cell response had come. White British people made up most donors, females outnumbered males, and clonal diversity was possibly underestimated.

Here immunoSEQ multiplex PCR was the method, and the copy in TCRdb shows in-frame clones only, minus some. The table lists tens of thousands of clones, nearly 90% of them singletons. Trimming stripped 3 bases from V and 3 bases from J, with 9 bases between. Germline CDR1 and CDR2: SNHLY and FYNNEI. CDR3 length: 15 amino acids. As regards this clone: Its antigen is undetermined.

The sequence was obtained from an adult in good health. The sequencing here drew on peripheral blood, taken on day 0 of AZD1222 vaccination. The chain carries TRBV2 and TRBJ1-6; tentative D call: TRBD1 (5 bases). The chain's CDR3 is CASSEPGSYNSPLHF. For the CDR3, the DNA is TGTGCCAGCAGTGAGCCAGGGAGCTATAATTCACCCCTCCACTTT. The variable domain in full, with the rest retrieved from reference TRBV2 and TRBJ1-6, is EPEVTQTPSHQVTQMGQEVILRCVPISNHLYFYWYRQILGQKVEFLVSFYNNEISEKSEIFDDQFSVERPDGSNFTLKIRSTKLEDSAMYFCASSEPGSYNSPLHFGNGTRLTVT.